These T cell receptor beta chains were read from a single sample in a study of beta chain features in type 1 diabetes. Profiled with immunoSEQ multiplex PCR; TCRdb holds only in-frame clones, not every one. The profile shows around 340,000 clones, around a fifth of them singletons. Material: naive CD4+ T cells from blood. These TCRs come from a woman aged 18 to 35 in good health. Each CDR3 is given with its conserved first and last residue. D genes are given only for firm matches. Size is omitted from some rows. Given values are once, few, many or a class for expanded clones.

clone size	J gene	V gene	D gene	CDR3 protein	CDR3 DNA
few	TRBJ1-4	TRBV30	NA	CAWTSQAFSNEKLFF	TGTGCCTGGACTTCACAGGCGTTTAGTAATGAAAAACTGTTTTTT
few	TRBJ1-3	TRBV15	TRBD1	CATSRADRGYRSGNTIYF	TGTGCCACCAGCAGGGCTGACAGGGGGTACCGCTCTGGAAACACCATATATTTT
NA	TRBJ2-3	TRBV5-1	TRBD1	CASSLAGTGGSNTQYF	TGCGCCAGCAGCTTGGCCGGAACAGGGGGCTCTAATACGCAGTATTTT
NA	TRBJ2-3	TRBV5-1	TRBD2	CASSRTSGSVGNTQYF	TGCGCCAGCAGCCGGACTAGCGGCTCCGTCGGTAATACGCAGTATTTT
few	TRBJ2-7	TRBV6-6	NA	CASSYTLSEQYF	TGTGCCAGCAGTTACACTCTGTCCGAGCAGTACTTC
once	TRBJ2-7	TRBV30	NA	CAWSRDSYEQYF	TGTGCCTGGTCTCGGGACTCCTACGAGCAGTACTTC
NA	TRBJ1-2	TRBV11-2	TRBD1	CASSLELTGSGGYTF	TGTGCCAGCAGCTTAGAACTGACAGGGAGTGGCGGCTACACCTTC
NA	TRBJ1-1	TRBV7-2	NA	CASSWAPGGQKNTEAFF	TGTGCCAGCAGTTGGGCCCCGGGAGGGCAGAAGAACACTGAAGCTTTCTTT
NA	TRBJ2-5	TRBV6-1	NA	CASSEQQETQYF	TGTGCCAGCAGTGAACAGCAAGAGACCCAGTACTTC
NA	TRBJ1-2	TRBV4-1	NA	CASSQEKENYGYTF	TGCGCCAGCAGCCAAGAAAAGGAGAACTATGGCTACACCTTC
few	TRBJ2-2	TRBV18	TRBD1	CASSPVQGDAGELFF	TGTGCCAGCTCACCAGTTCAGGGGGACGCCGGGGAGCTGTTTTTT
few	TRBJ2-3	TRBV18	TRBD1	CASSPGQGADTQYF	TGTGCCAGCTCACCAGGACAGGGCGCAGATACGCAGTATTTT
NA	TRBJ1-6	TRBV5-4	TRBD1	CASSPDRTNSPLHF	TGTGCCAGCAGTCCGGACAGGACGAATTCACCCCTCCACTTT
NA	TRBJ2-5	TRBV29-1	TRBD1	CSHPGQAGETQYF	TGCAGTCACCCCGGACAGGCCGGTGAGACCCAGTACTTC
few	TRBJ1-2	TRBV27	NA	CASSPLGVYGYTF	TGTGCCAGCAGTCCCCTAGGGGTCTATGGCTACACCTTC